These 15 T cell receptor beta chains originate from one sample sequenced in a study of T cell clonotyping in hematopoietic cell transplantation. Using immunoSEQ multiplex PCR, the repertoire was profiled, and TCRdb retains in-frame clones only, with some absent. The sample shows about 36,000 clones, roughly 94% of them seen only once. Time point noted: recipient sample about 28 days before transplant, after cytoreduction. The input for sequencing was peripheral blood mononuclear cells, taken before stem cell transplant. The receptor set was obtained from a man aged 40-50 years with chronic myeloid leukemia. Some clones in this sample may be carry-over from other donors' samples.

The V and J genes are TRBV6-1 and TRBJ1-2, with D unclear. Trimming removed 2 bases from V and 4 bases from J, with 11 bases in between. The CDR3 is made up of 14 amino acids. Germline lookup yields CDR1 MNHNS and CDR2 SASEGT. In DNA, the CDR3 is TGTGCCAGCAGTGAACTGGGTTTCAGCTATGGCTACACCTTC. Translated, it gives CASSELGFSYGYTF.

This chain connects TRBV7-2 to TRBJ1-1; 8 bases map to TRBD1. CDR3 length: 14 amino acids. Germline V gene lookup returns CDR1 SGHTA and CDR2 FQGNSA. V gave up 6 bases and J gave up 6 bases; unmatched junction bases: 9. CDR3 sequence reads: CASSYSGTGAEAFF. The CDR3 region has the DNA TGTGCCAGCAGTTACTCCGGGACAGGCGCTGAAGCTTTCTTT.

The chain carries TRBV7-8 and TRBJ1-2; D is unclear. CDR3 size: 15 residues. V lost 4 bases, J lost 0 bases, and 12 bases lay in between. Germline V CDR1 and CDR2: SGHVS, FQNEAQ. CDR3 protein: CASSSRESANYGYTF. The CDR3 region has the DNA TGTGCCAGCAGCTCCCGGGAATCCGCTAACTATGGCTACACCTTC.

The chain recombines TRBV6-5 with TRBJ2-1; 8 bases are a match to TRBD1. J was trimmed by 0 bases and V by 5 bases; bases with no gene match: 3. This CDR3 is built from 15 residues. The germline V gene encodes CDR1 MNHEY and CDR2 SVGAGI. The CDR3 protein is CASSIQGASYNEQFF. In DNA form, the CDR3 reads TGTGCCAGCAGTATTCAGGGGGCCTCCTACAATGAGCAGTTCTTC.

V is TRBV27 and J is TRBJ1-5; maybe TRBD1 (6 bases). The CDR3 totals 16 residues. V lost 2 bases to trimming and J lost 7 bases, with 18 bases between them. Per germline, CDR1 MNHEY and CDR2 SMNVEV (reference sequence). DNA for the CDR3: TGTGCCAGCAGTTTAGGAACTAGGGGGTCCGGGCAGCCCCAGCATTTT. As protein: CASSLGTRGSGQPQHF.

This chain connects TRBV7-9 to TRBJ1-6; a weak D match, TRBD1 (5 bases). From germline, CDR1 is SEHNR and CDR2 FQNEAQ (reference sequence). Trimming left V 3 bases short and J 11 bases short, with 14 bases between. The CDR3 extends over 14 amino acids. DNA of the CDR3: TGTGCCAGCAGCTTTGGGGGAGACGGTCCACCCCTCCACTTT. Translating it yields CASSFGGDGPPLHF.

This chain uses TRBV2 with TRBJ1-5; 10 bases map to TRBD1. V trimming: 3 bases; J trimming: 7 bases; junction bases outside the gene matches: 9. The CDR3 is 16 amino acids. The germline CDR1 and CDR2 sequences are SNHLY and FYNNEI. This CDR3 reads CASSESGQGSRQPQHF. The CDR3 DNA reads as TGTGCCAGCAGTGAGTCGGGACAGGGGTCCAGACAGCCCCAGCATTTT. The full variable domain, completed using reference TRBV2 and TRBJ1-5, is EPEVTQTPSHQVTQMGQEVILRCVPISNHLYFYWYRQILGQKVEFLVSFYNNEISEKSEIFDDQFSVERPDGSNFTLKIRSTKLEDSAMYFCASSESGQGSRQPQHFGDGTRLSIL.

The chain joins TRBV28 to TRBJ2-1, with 8 bases identical to TRBD1. CDR1 and CDR2 from the germline V gene are MDHEN and SYDVKM. V lost 6 bases to trimming and J lost 9 bases; unmatched junction nucleotides: 7. The CDR3 consists of 13 residues. Written as DNA, the CDR3 is TGTGCCAGCAGCTCCAGGGGGCGGCCTGAGCAGTTCTTC. It yields the protein CASSSRGRPEQFF.

V and J are TRBV19 and TRBJ1-5; no firm D call. Germline V gives CDR1 LNHDA, CDR2 SQIVND (reference sequence). CDR3 size: 15 residues. V lost 1 base and J 0 bases, leaving 7 bases between the germline ends. The CDR3 sequence: CASSIGEHSNQPQHF. CDR3 DNA sequence: TGTGCCAGTAGTATAGGAGAACATAGCAATCAGCCCCAGCATTTT.

V usage is TRBV30 and J usage is TRBJ1-1; TRBD1 might be the D (5 bases). Trimming pared 4 bases from V and 6 bases from J, leaving 12 bases between. CDR1 and CDR2 from the germline V gene are GTSNPN and SVGIG (reference sequence). The CDR3 is 12 amino acids. The CDR3 DNA follows: TGTGCCTGGACTGTTTCGGGGCCTGAAGCTTTCTTT. It translates to CAWTVSGPEAFF. Full variable domain (rest looked up from reference TRBV30 and TRBJ1-1): SQTIHQWPATLVQPVGSPLSLECTVEGTSNPNLYWYRQAAGRGLQLLFYSVGIGQISSEVPQNLSASRPQDRQFILSSKKLLLSDSGFYLCAWTVSGPEAFFGQGTRLTVV.

V usage is TRBV28 and J usage is TRBJ1-5; TRBD1 might be the D (6 bases). Trimming took off 6 bases at V and 4 bases at J, with 25 bases between the two ends. Germline CDR1 MDHEN, CDR2 SYDVKM. The CDR3 has 18 amino acids. The CDR3, as DNA: TGTGCCAGCAGCCAGGACGGGACAAGGTGGACCTTAAATCAGCCCCAGCATTTT. This codes for CASSQDGTRWTLNQPQHF.

This sequence joins TRBV28 and TRBJ2-2, with 8 bases matching TRBD1. Losses at the gene ends were 6 bases for V and 3 bases for J; bases not matched to a gene: 6. In germline, CDR1 is MDHEN, CDR2 SYDVKM. This CDR3 contains 15 residues. Written as DNA, the CDR3 is TGTGCCAGCAGCCAAAGACAGGGGTACACCGGGGAGCTGTTTTTT. This translates into CASSQRQGYTGELFF.

The V gene is TRBV6-6, the J gene TRBJ1-6; D gene uncertain. Germline V gene sequence: CDR1 MNHNY, CDR2 SVGAGI (reference sequence). Trimming took 5 bases from V and 0 from J, leaving 11 bases between them. This CDR3 has 16 residues. The CDR3, as DNA: TGTGCCAGCAGTCCCACAATGAGCTCCTATAATTCACCCCTCCACTTT. Translated: CASSPTMSSYNSPLHF.

This chain joins TRBV5-1 and TRBJ2-1, with D possibly matching TRBD2 (5 bases). Per the germline V gene, CDR1 is SGHRS and CDR2 is YFSETQ. The CDR3 has 15 amino acids. Trimming removed 1 base at V and 9 bases at J, with 17 bases between. Here the CDR3 DNA reads TGCGCCAGCAGCTTGTTCCGGGCCCCAGGAGGTGAGCAGTTCTTC. Translation gives CASSLFRAPGGEQFF.

V usage is TRBV29-1 and J usage is TRBJ2-1; perhaps TRBD1 as D (5 bases). Trimming stripped 4 bases from V and 8 bases from J, with 12 bases between. Germline V CDR1 and CDR2: SQVTM, ANQGSEA. The CDR3 is 12 residues long. CDR3 region: CSVGTPGDEQFF. In DNA form, the CDR3 reads TGCAGCGTTGGGACACCGGGTGATGAGCAGTTCTTC.